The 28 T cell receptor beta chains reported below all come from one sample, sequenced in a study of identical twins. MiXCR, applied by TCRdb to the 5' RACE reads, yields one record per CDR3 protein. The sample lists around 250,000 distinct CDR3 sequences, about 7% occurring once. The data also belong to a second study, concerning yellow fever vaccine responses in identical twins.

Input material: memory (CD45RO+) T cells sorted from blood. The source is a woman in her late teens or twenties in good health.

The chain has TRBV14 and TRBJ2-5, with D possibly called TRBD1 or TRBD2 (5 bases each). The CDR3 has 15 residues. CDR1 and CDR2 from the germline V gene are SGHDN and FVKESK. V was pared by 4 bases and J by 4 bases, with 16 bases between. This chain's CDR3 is CASSRSGKGRETQYF. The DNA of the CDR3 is TGTGCCAGCAGCCGATCAGGGAAGGGGAGAGAGACCCAGTACTTC.

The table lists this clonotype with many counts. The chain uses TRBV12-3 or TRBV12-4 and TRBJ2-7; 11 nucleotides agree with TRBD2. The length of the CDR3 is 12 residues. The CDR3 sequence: CASSYLAGGLNV. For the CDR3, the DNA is TGTGCCAGCAGCTACCTAGCGGGGGGTTTGAACGTC.

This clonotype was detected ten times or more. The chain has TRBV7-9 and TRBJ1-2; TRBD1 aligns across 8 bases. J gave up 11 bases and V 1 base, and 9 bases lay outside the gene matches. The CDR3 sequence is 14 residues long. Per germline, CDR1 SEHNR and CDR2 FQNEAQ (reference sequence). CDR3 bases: TGTGCCAGCAGCTTAGGGACAGGGATCCCTGGTTACACCTTC. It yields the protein CASSLGTGIPGYTF. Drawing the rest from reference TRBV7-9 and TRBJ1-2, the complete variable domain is DTGVSQNPRHKITKRGQNVTFRCDPISEHNRLYWYRQTLGQGPEFLTYFQNEAQLEKSRLLSDRFSAERPKGSFSTLEIQRTEQGDSAMYLCASSLGTGIPGYTFGSGTRLTVV.

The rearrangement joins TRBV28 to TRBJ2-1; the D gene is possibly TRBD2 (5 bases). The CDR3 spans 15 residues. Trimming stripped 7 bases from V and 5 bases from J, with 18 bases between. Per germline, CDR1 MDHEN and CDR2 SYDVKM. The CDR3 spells CASNLGGGRNNEQFF. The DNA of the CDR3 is TGTGCCAGCAACCTTGGTGGTGGGAGAAACAATGAGCAGTTCTTC.

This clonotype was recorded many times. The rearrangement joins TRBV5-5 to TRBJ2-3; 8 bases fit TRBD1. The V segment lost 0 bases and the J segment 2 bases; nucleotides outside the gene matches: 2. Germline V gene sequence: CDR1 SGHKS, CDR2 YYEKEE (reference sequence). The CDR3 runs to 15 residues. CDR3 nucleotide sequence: TGTGCCAGCAGCTTGGGGGACAGGTACACAGATACGCAGTATTTT. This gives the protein CASSLGDRYTDTQYF.

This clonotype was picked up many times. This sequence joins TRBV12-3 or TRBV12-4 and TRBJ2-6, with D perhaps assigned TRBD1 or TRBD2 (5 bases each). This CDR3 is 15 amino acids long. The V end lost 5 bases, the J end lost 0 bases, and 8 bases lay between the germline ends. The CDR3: CASSPGGSGANVLTF. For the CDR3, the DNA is TGTGCCAGCAGTCCTGGGGGCTCTGGGGCCAACGTCCTGACTTTC.

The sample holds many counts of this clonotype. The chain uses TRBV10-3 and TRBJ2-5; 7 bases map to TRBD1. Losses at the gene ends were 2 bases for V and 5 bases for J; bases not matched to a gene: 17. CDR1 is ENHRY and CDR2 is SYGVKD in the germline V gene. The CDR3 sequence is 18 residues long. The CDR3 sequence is CAISEASGQRYTEETQYF. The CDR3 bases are TGTGCCATCAGTGAGGCGTCGGGACAGCGATACACGGAGGAGACCCAGTACTTC.

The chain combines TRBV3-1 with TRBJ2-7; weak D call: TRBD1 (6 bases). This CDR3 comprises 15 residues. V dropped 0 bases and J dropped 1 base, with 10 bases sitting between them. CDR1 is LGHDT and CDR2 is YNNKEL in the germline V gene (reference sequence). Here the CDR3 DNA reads TGTGCCAGCAGCCAAGACCCCAGGGGTTCCTACGAGCAGTACTTC. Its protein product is CASSQDPRGSYEQYF.

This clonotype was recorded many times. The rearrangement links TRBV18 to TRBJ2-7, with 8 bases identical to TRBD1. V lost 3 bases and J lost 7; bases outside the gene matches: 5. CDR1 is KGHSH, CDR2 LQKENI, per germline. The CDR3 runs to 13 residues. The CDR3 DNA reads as TGTGCCAGCTCACCGGACAGGGCAGGAGAGCAGTACGTC. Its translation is CASSPDRAGEQYV.

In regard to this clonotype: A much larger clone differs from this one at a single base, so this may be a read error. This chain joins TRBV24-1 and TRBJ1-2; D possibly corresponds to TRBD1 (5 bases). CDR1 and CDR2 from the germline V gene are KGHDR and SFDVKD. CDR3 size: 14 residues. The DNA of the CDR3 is TGTGCCGCCAGTGATTTCGACAGCAACTATGGCTACACCTTC. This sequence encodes CAASDFDSNYGYTF.

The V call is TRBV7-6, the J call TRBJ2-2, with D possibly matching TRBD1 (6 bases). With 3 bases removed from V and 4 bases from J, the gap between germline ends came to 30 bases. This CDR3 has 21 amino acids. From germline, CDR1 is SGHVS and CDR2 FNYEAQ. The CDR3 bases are TGTGCCAGCAGCTTCCTGGGTCAGGGGCACACCGCATACCTTTCCACCGGGGAGCTGTTTTTT. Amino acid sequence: CASSFLGQGHTAYLSTGELFF.

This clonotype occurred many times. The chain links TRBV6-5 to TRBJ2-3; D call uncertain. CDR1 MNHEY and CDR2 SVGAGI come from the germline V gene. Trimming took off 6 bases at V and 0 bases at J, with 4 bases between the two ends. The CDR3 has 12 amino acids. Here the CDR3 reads CASRSSTDTQYF. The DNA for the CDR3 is TGTGCCAGCAGATCTAGCACAGATACGCAGTATTTT.

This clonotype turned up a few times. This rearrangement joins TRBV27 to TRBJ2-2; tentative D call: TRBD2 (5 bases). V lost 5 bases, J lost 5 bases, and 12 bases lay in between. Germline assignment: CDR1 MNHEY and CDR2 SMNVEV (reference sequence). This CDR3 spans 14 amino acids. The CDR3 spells CASSPIRGTGELFF. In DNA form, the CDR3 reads TGTGCCAGCAGTCCGATTAGAGGGACCGGGGAGCTGTTTTTT.

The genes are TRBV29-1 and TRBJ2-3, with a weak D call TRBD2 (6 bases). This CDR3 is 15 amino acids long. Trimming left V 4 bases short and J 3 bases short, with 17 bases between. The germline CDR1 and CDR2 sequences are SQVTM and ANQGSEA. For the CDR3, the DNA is TGCAGCGTTGCCCTCGGGCCGGGGGAGACAGATACGCAGTATTTT. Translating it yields CSVALGPGETDTQYF.

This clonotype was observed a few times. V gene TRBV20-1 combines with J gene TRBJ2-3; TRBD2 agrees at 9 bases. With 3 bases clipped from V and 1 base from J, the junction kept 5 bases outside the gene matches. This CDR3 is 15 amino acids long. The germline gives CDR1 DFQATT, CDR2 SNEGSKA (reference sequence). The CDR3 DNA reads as TGCAGTGCTAGCGACGAGCGGGAGGGCACAGATACGCAGTATTTT. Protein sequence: CSASDEREGTDTQYF.

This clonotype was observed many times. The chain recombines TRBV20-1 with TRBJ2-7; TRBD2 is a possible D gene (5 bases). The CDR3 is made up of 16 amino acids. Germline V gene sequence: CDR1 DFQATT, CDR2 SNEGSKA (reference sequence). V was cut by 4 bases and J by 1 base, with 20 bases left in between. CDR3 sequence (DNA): TGCAGTGCTATGACTGGCGACCGAGCGGATTCCTACGAGCAGTACTTC. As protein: CSAMTGDRADSYEQYF.

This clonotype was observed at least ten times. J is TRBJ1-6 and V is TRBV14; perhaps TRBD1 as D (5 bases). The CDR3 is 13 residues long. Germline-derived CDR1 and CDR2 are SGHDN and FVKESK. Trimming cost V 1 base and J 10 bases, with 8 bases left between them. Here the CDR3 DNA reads TGTGCCAGCAGCCAAGTTACAGGCTCACCCCTCCACTTT. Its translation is CASSQVTGSPLHF.

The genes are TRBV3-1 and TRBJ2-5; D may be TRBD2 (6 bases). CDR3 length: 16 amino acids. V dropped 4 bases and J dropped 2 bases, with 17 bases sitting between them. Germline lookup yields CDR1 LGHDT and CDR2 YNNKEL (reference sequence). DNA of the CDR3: TGTGCCAGCAGCCCCCCCTTGCGGGACCGGCAAGAGACCCAGTACTTC. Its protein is CASSPPLRDRQETQYF.

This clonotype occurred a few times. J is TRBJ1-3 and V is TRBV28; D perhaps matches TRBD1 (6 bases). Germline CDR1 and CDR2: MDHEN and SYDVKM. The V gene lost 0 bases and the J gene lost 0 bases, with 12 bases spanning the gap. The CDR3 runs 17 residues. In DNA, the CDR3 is TGTGCCAGCAGTTTATGGGAGACAGGACACTCTGGAAACACCATATATTTT. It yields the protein CASSLWETGHSGNTIYF.

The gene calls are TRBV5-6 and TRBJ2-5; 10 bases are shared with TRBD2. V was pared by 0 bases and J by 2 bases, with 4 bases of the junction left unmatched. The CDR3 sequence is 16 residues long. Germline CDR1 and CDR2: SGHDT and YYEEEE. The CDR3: CASSLGGLAVQETQYF. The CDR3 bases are TGTGCCAGCAGCTTGGGAGGACTAGCGGTACAAGAGACCCAGTACTTC.

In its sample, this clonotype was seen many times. The CDR3, as DNA: TGTGCCAGCAGGCCCACCCTGAATCAGCCCCAGCATTTT. Protein: CASRPTLNQPQHF. The V call is TRBV6-1, the J call TRBJ1-5; no clear D. Per germline, CDR1 MNHNS and CDR2 SASEGT. Trimming removed 6 bases at V and 4 bases at J, with 10 bases between. The CDR3 is 13 amino acids.

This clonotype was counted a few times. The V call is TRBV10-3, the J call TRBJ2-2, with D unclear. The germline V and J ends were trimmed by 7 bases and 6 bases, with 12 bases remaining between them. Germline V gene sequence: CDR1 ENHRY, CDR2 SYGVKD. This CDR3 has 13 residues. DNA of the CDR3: TGTGCCATCACCGAAGGGAAATCCGGGGAGCTGTTTTTT. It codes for CAITEGKSGELFF.

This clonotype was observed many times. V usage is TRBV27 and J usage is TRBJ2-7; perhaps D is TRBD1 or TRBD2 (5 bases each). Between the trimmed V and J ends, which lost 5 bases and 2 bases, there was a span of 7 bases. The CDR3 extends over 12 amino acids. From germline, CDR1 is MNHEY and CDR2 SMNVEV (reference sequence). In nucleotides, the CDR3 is TGTGCCAGCAGTAGGGGAGCCTACGAGCAGTACTTC. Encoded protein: CASSRGAYEQYF.

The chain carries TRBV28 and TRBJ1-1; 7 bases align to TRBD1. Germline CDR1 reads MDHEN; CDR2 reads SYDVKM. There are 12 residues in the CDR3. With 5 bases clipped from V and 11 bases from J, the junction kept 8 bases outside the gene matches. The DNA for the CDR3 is TGTGCCAGCAGTGGGACAGCCCCTAGGGCTTTCTTT. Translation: CASSGTAPRAFF.

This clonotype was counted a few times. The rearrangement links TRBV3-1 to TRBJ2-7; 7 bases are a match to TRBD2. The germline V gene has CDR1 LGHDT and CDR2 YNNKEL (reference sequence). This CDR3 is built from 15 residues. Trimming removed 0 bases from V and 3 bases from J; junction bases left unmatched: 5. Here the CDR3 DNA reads TGTGCCAGCAGCCAAGATCAGGCTAGCGGCTACGAGCAGTACTTC. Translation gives CASSQDQASGYEQYF.

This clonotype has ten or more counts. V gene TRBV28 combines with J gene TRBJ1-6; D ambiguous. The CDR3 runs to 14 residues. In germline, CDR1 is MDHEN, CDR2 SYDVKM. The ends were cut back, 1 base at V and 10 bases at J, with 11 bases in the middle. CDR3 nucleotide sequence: TGTGCCAGCAGTTTATCGGCCCAACAGTCACCCCTCCACTTT. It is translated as CASSLSAQQSPLHF.

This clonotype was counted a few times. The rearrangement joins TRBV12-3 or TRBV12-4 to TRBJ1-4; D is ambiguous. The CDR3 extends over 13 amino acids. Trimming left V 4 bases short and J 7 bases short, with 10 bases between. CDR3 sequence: CASSSGRIEKLFF. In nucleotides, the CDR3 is TGTGCCAGCAGTTCGGGCCGGATTGAAAAACTGTTTTTT.

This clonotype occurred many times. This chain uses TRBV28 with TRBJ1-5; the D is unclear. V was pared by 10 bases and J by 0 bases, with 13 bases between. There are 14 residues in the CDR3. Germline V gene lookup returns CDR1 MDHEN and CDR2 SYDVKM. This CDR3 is CATSLGYSNQPQHF. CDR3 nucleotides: TGTGCCACCTCTCTGGGGTATAGCAATCAGCCCCAGCATTTT.